The present T cell receptor beta chain was sequenced within a study of response to subunit inactivated influenza vaccine. Between the trimmed V and J ends, which lost 4 bases and 1 base, there was a span of 10 bases. Germline V gene sequence: CDR1 GTSNPN, CDR2 SVGIG (reference sequence). There are 13 residues in the CDR3. TCRdb re-called the RT-PCR reads with MiXCR, one entry per CDR3 protein. This sample carries 450,000 to 600,000 distinct CDR3 sequences, about 15% of them seen once, and the ten largest clones take 3%. This specimen consisted of CD4+ T cells sorted from PBMCs, obtained about 24 months after vaccination. This TCR was recovered from a man between 50 and 70 years old who received an inactivated influenza vaccine. This sequence joins TRBV30 and TRBJ1-1; no reliable D call. CDR3: CAWNRRENTEAFF. The CDR3, as DNA: TGTGCCTGGAATCGGAGGGAGAACACTGAAGCTTTCTTT.